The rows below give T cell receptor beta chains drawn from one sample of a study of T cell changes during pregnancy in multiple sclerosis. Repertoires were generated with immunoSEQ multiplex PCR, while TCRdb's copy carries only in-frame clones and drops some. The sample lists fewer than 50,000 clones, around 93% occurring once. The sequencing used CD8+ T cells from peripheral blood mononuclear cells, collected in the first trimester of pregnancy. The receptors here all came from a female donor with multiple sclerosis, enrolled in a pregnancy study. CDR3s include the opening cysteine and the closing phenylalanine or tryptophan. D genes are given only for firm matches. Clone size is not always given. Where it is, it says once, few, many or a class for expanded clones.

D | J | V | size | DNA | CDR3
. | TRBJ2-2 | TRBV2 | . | TGTGCCAGCGCCGAGAGTTACACCGGGGAGCTGTTTTTT | CASAESYTGELFF
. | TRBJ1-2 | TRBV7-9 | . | TGTGCCAGCAGCGAAGGTGAGGTCGCTGGCTACACCTTC | CASSEGEVAGYTF
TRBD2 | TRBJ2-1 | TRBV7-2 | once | TGTGCCAGCAGAGAACGGACTAGCGGGTACAATGAGCAGTTCTTC | CASRERTSGYNEQFF
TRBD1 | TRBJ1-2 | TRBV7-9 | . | TGTGCCAGCAGCTTAGTTGGGACAGAGCTTCTGGATGGCTACACCTTC | CASSLVGTELLDGYTF
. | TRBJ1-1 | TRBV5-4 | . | TGTGCCAGCAGCTTTTACTCCGGGGAAGCTTTCTTT | CASSFYSGEAFF
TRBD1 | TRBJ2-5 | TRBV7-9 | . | TGTGCCAGCAGCTTGACAGGGGGCTGGGAGACCCAGTACTTC | CASSLTGGWETQYF
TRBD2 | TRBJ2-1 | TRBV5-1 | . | TGCGCCAGCAGCTGGAAACCTAGCGGGAGTAAGAAAAATGAGCAGTTCTTC | CASSWKPSGSKKNEQFF
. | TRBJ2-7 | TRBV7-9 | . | TGTGCCAGCAGCTCCCAGGTGGGCGAATACTACGAGCAGTACTTC | CASSSQVGEYYEQYF
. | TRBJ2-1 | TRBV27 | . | TGTGCCAGCAGTCAACAGCACTACAATGAGCAGTTCTTC | CASSQQHYNEQFF
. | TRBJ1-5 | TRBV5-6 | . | TGTGCCAGCAGCTTGGTTGGGGGGGGAGGAGGCAATCAGCCCCAGCATTTT | CASSLVGGGGGNQPQHF
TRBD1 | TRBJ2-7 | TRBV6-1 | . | TGTGCCAGCAGGCCGGGACAGGGGGCGAACGAGCAGTACTTC | CASRPGQGANEQYF
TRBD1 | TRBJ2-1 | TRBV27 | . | TGTGCCAGCATGACCGGGACAGGGGATCTTTATGAGCAGTTCTTC | CASMTGTGDLYEQFF
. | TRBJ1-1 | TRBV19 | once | TGTGCCACCCGACCCGCAAGACAGAACACTGAAGCTTTCTTT | CATRPARQNTEAFF
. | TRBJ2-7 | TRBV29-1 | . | TGCAGCGTTGTAGTGGTTATTAACTCCTACGAGCAGTACTTC | CSVVVVINSYEQYF
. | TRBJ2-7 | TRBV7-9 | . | TGTGCCAGCAGCGGCGCGGGCACCTACGAGCAGTACTTC | CASSGAGTYEQYF
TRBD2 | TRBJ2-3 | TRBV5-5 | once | TGTGCCAGCAGCTTGTGGTGGCCGGGGGGGCCGACAGATACGCAGTATTTT | CASSLWWPGGPTDTQYF
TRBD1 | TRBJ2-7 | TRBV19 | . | TGTGCCAGCGCTACCGGGACAGGGGTATACTACGAGCAGTACTTC | CASATGTGVYYEQYF
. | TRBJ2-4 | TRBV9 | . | TGTGCCAGCAGCTCCCCCTGGGAGGCCAAAAACATTCAGTACTTC | CASSSPWEAKNIQYF
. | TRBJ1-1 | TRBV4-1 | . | TGCGCCAGCAGCCTCAGGGAGGGGAACACTGAAGCTTTCTTT | CASSLREGNTEAFF
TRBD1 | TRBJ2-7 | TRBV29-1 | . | TGCAGCGTCGGACAGGGGAGGTACTACGAGCAGTACTTC | CSVGQGRYYEQYF
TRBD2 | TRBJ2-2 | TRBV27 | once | TGTGCCAGCACCCCGGGACTAGCCCCGAACACCGGGGAGCTGTTTTTT | CASTPGLAPNTGELFF
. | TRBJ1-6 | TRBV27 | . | TGTGCCAGCAGTTTCGCGGGGATGGGATCACCCCTCCACTTT | CASSFAGMGSPLHF
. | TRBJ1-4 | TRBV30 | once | TGTGCCTGCGATGGGGGGTGGGGTGAAAAACTGTTTTTT | CACDGGWGEKLFF
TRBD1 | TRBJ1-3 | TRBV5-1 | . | TGCGCCAGCAGCTTGGGGGACAGGAGCTCTGGAAACACCATATATTTT | CASSLGDRSSGNTIYF
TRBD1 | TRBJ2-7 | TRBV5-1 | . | TGCGCCAGCAGCTTGGCCGCGACAGGGTTGTACGAGCAGTACTTC | CASSLAATGLYEQYF
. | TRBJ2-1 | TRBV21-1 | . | TGTGCCAGCAGCCTCCCCCCGCGACTAGTTGAGGGTGATGAGCAGTTCTTC | CASSLPPRLVEGDEQFF
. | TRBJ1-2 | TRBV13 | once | TGTGCCAGCAAGGGGGATGGCTACACCTTC | CASKGDGYTF
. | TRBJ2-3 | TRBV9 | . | TGTGCCAGCAGCGGGGGACTGCCGGGAGATACGCAGTATTTT | CASSGGLPGDTQYF
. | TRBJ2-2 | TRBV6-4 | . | TGTGCCAGCAGTGAAGACGGGGGAAACACCGGGGAGCTGTTTTTT | CASSEDGGNTGELFF
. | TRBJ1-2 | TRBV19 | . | TGTGCCAGTTTGGGCGTTCCTAACTATGGCTACACCTTC | CASLGVPNYGYTF
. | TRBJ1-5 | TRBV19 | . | TGTGCCAGTAGTATAGATGGATTTGGGGGGAATCAGCCCCAGCATTTT | CASSIDGFGGNQPQHF
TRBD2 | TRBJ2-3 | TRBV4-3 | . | TGCGCCAGCAGCCAAGATGGGGCCCTAGCGGGGGTCGGCACAGATACGCAGTATTTT | CASSQDGALAGVGTDTQYF
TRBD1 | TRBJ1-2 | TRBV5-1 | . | TGCGCCAGCAGCCCTAATAGACCCTCCGACAGGGTCAACTATGGCTACACCTTC | CASSPNRPSDRVNYGYTF
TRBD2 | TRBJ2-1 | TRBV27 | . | TGTGCCAGCAGTTCCGGGACTAGCAATGAGCAGTTCTTC | CASSSGTSNEQFF
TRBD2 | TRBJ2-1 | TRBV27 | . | TGTGCCAGCAGTTCCCCCCGAGGGTTCCAGCGGGGTTACAATGAGCAGTTCTTC | CASSSPRGFQRGYNEQFF
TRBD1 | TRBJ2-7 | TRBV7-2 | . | TGTGCCAGCAGCTTCGACAGGGTGCTATCCTACGAGCAGTACTTC | CASSFDRVLSYEQYF
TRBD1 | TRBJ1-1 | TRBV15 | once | TGTGCCACCAGCACGGACAGGAAGAACACTGAAGCTTTCTTT | CATSTDRKNTEAFF
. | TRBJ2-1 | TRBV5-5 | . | TGTGCCAGCAGCTTGTTAAAGGGAGCAACCGTGGGGCAGTTCTTC | CASSLLKGATVGQFF
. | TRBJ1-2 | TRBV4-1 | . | TGCGCCAGCAGCCAAGACAAAACTAACTATGGCTACACCTTC | CASSQDKTNYGYTF
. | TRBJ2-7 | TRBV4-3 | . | TGCGCCAGCAGCCAAGAGAGGTCTCCCGGCTACGAGCAGTACTTC | CASSQERSPGYEQYF
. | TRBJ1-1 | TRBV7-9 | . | TGTGCCAGCAGCTTAGCGCGCCAGAACACTGAAGCTTTCTTT | CASSLARQNTEAFF
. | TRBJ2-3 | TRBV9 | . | TGTGCCAGCAGCTCCGAATCGGGGGAGTGGAGGGATACGCAGTATTTT | CASSSESGEWRDTQYF
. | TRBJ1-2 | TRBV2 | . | TGTGCCAGCAGACGGACAGAGTCCTATGTTGGCTACACCTTC | CASRRTESYVGYTF
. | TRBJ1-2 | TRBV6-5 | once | TGTGCCAGCAGAGACACAGGGAGCTATGGCTACACCTTC | CASRDTGSYGYTF
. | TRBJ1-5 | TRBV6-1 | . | TGTGCCAGCAGTGATCCGGACGGGGACTATAGCAATCAGCCCCAGCATTTT | CASSDPDGDYSNQPQHF
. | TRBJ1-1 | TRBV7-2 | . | TGTGCCAGCAGCTTTGAACGCGCTGAAGCTTTCTTT | CASSFERAEAFF
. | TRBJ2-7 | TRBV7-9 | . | TGTGCCAGCAGCTTAGGGTTGGCGCAGTACTTC | CASSLGLAQYF
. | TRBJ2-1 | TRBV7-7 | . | TGTGCCAGCAGCTTAGGGGGGACACCGTACAATGAGCAGTTCTTC | CASSLGGTPYNEQFF